Here is one T cell receptor beta chain with its context. Previously described methods and listed TCR primers produced bulk TCR libraries. TCRdb re-called the PCR reads through MiXCR, storing one row per CDR3 protein. Of about 510,000 distinct CDR3 sequences listed, around 21% are singletons. Preparation of naive CD8 libraries involved roughly 19,000 to 1,100,000 sorted cells and 10%, 30% or 50% RNA. The length of the CDR3 is 15 residues. Germline V gives CDR1 MNHEY, CDR2 SVGEGT. V lost 0 bases to trimming and J lost 4 bases, with 13 bases between them. The source of the sample is a study of molecular identifiers for immune sequencing clone quantification. Study context: Four portions were sequenced after RNA from 20,000 or 100,000 naive CD8 cells was split five ways in replicates.

The origin of this receptor is a human donor in good health. Some libraries in this study had Jurkat cell RNA spiked in. The chain has TRBV6-2 or TRBV6-3 and TRBJ2-7, with a weak D call TRBD2 (6 bases). The sequencing sample was made of naive CD8+ T cells from blood, with Jurkat cell RNA spiked in. Sample subset: FACS-sorted CD8+CD4-CCR7+CD45RA+ naive T cells. The CDR3 is CASSYSNWAGYEQYF. CDR3 nucleotides: TGTGCCAGCAGTTACTCGAATTGGGCGGGGTACGAGCAGTACTTC.